This TCR beta chain emerged from a study of blood T cell repertoires in COVID-19. The protocol was immunoSEQ multiplex PCR, while the TCRdb copy is restricted to in-frame clones and leaves out a portion. The sample includes about 130,000 clones, about four fifths seen only once; the top ten take approximately 18%. After removal of 4 bases from V and 0 bases from J, the junction contained 2 bases not matched to a gene. Germline V CDR1 and CDR2: SGHRS, YFSETQ. The CDR3 runs to 15 residues. The chain is built from TRBV5-1 and TRBJ2-3; 10 positions match TRBD2. The origin of this receptor is a woman older than 75 with acute or convalescent COVID-19. Sample: peripheral blood. CDR3 sequence: CASSTTSGSTDTQYF. CDR3 sequence (DNA): TGCGCCAGCAGCACGACTAGCGGGAGCACAGATACGCAGTATTTT.